This T cell receptor (beta chain) was sequenced during a study of CD8 T cells in ankylosing spondylitis. Using its own MiXCR run on the 5' RACE reads, TCRdb lists one record per CDR3 protein. The data contain approximately 350,000 distinct CDR3 sequences, 14% to 15% of them seen just once; the ten biggest clones take up approximately 1%. V lost 2 bases, J lost 2 bases, and 2 bases stayed unmatched. This CDR3 spans 15 amino acids. Germline-derived CDR1 and CDR2 are MNHEY and SVGAGI. This TCR was sampled from a male donor with ankylosing spondylitis or in good health (not recorded which). The rearrangement joins TRBV6-5 to TRBJ2-3; TRBD2 matches at 9 bases. Sequenced: blood, either unsorted or a sorted T cell fraction (not recorded which). CDR3 sequence reads: CASSYEGLATDTQYF. The CDR3 coding sequence is TGTGCCAGCAGTTACGAGGGACTAGCCACAGATACGCAGTATTTT.